This record covers a single T cell receptor (beta chain). Its target is unknown. Every immunoSEQ plate was one replicate of a subset's evenly spread DNA. Sequenced by immunoSEQ multiplex PCR; TCRdb stores in-frame clones only, minus some. This sample carries 2.3 million or so clones, 90% to 95% of them seen once, and the ten largest clones take 0.39%. Adult donors, all healthy and HIV-negative, had no recent acute infections or vaccinations. Germline lookup yields CDR1 SGHVS and CDR2 FQNEAQ. The V and J ends lost 2 bases and 8 bases, in that order; junction bases with no gene match: 7. The CDR3 contains 15 residues. This record belongs to a study of shared clonotypes between healthy human individuals. Findings of the study overall: Some naive CD4 clonotypes, roughly 4.5%, turned up in common across several donors. Naive subsets usually exceeded memory subsets in estimated richness.

Sequenced input: naive CD4+ T cells from PBMCs. Subset denoted: CD45RA+ positively selected. The chain joins TRBV7-8 to TRBJ2-4; TRBD2 matches 9 bases. This receptor was obtained from a man between 18 and 35 years old in good health. Some clones in this sample may be carry-over from other donors' samples. CDR3 region: CASSLLAGGPHIQYF. CDR3 nucleotides: TGTGCCAGCAGCTTACTGGCGGGAGGGCCTCACATTCAGTACTTC.